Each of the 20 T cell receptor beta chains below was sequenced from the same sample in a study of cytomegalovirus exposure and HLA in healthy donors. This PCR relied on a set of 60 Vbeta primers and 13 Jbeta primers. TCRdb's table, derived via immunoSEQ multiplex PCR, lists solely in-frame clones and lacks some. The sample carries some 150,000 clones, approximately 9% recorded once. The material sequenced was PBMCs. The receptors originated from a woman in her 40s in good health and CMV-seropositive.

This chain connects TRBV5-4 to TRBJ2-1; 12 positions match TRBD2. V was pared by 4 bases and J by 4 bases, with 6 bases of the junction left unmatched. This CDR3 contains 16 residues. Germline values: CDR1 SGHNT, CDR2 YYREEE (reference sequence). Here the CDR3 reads CASSPRTSGAYNEQFF. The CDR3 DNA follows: TGTGCCAGCAGCCCCCGGACTAGCGGGGCTTACAATGAGCAGTTCTTC. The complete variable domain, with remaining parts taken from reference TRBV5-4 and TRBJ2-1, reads ETGVTQSPTHLIKTRGQQVTLRCSSQSGHNTVSWYQQALGQGPQFIFQYYREEENGRGNFPPRFSGLQFPNYSSELNVNALELDDSALYLCASSPRTSGAYNEQFFGPGTRLTVL.

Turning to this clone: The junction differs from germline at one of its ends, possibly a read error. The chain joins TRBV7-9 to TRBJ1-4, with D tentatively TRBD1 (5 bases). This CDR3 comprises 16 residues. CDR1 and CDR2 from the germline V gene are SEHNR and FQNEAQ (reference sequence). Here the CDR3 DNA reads TGTGCAAGCAGCCGGGGGTGGAAAGGGGAAGATGAAAAACTGTTTTTT. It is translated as CASSRGWKGEDEKLFF.

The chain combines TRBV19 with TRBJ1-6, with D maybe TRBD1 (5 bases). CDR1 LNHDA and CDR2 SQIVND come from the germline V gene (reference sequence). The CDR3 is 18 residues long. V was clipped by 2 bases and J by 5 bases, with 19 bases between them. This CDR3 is CASSIRGSGAPNNSPLHF. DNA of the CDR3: TGTGCCAGTAGTATACGGGGGAGCGGGGCGCCTAATAATTCACCCCTCCACTTT.

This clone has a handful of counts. The CDR3 nucleotides are TGTGCCAGCCAAGTTATGCAGCGTTGGGACGAGCAGTACTTC. It codes for CASQVMQRWDEQYF. V is TRBV6-4 and J is TRBJ2-7; no reliable D call. Looked up from germline, CDR1 is MRHNA and CDR2 is SNTAGT. The ends were cut back, 8 bases at V and 5 bases at J, with 19 bases in the middle. The CDR3 covers 14 residues.

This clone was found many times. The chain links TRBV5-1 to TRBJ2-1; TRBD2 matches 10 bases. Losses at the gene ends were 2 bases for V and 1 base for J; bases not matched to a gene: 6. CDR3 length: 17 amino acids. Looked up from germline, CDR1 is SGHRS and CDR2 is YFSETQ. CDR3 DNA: TGCGCCAGCAGCTTAAGCGGGGGGGCCTTTTCCTACAATGAGCAGTTCTTC. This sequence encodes CASSLSGGAFSYNEQFF. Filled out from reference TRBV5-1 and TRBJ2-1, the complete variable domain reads KAGVTQTPRYLIKTRGQQVTLSCSPISGHRSVSWYQQTPGQGLQFLFEYFSETQRNKGNFPGRFSGRQFSNSRSEMNVSTLELGDSALYLCASSLSGGAFSYNEQFFGPGTRLTVL.

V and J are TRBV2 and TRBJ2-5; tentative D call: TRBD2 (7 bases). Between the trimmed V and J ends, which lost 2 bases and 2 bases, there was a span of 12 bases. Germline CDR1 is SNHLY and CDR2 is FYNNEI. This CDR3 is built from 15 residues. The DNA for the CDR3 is TGTGCCAGCAGTGAAAATCGGGGGGCTCAAGAGACCCAGTACTTC. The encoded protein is CASSENRGAQETQYF.

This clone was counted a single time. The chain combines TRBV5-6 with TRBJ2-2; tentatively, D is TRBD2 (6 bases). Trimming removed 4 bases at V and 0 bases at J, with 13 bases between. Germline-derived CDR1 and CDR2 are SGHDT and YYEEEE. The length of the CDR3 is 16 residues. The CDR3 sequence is CASSDSGGSNTGELFF. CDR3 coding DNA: TGTGCCAGCAGCGACTCAGGAGGGTCGAACACCGGGGAGCTGTTTTTT.

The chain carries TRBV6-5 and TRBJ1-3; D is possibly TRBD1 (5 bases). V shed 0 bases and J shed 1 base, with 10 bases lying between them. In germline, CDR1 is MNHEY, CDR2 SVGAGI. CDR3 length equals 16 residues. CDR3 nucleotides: TGTGCCAGCAGTTACTCAAGGACAACTTCTGGAAACACCATATATTTT. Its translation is CASSYSRTTSGNTIYF.

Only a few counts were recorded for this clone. The CDR3 reads CASGLSGGQPQHF. The CDR3 DNA follows: TGTGCTAGTGGTTTATCCGGGGGACAGCCCCAGCATTTT. The genes are TRBV12-5 and TRBJ1-5, with D tentatively TRBD1 (5 bases). The V end lost 3 bases, the J end lost 7 bases, and 10 bases lay between the germline ends. Germline V gene data show CDR1 as LGHNT and CDR2 as FRNRAP. The CDR3 runs 13 residues.

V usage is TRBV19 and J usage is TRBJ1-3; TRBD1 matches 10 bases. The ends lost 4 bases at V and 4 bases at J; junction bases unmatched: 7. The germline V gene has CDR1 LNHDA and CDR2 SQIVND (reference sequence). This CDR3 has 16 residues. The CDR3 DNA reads TGTGCCAGTAGTAGAGACAGGGGGCGTATGGGAAACACCATATATTTT. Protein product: CASSRDRGRMGNTIYF.

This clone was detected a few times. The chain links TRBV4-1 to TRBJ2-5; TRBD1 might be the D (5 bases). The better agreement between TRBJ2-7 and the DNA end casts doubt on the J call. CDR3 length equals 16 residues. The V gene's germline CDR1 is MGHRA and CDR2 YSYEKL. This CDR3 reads CASSPTLGASSYEQYF. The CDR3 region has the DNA TGCGCCAGCAGCCCTACCCTTGGGGCCTCCTCCTACGAGCAGTACTTC.

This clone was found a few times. The CDR3 sequence: CASSDRFAEAFF. In DNA, the CDR3 is TGTGCCAGCAGCGACAGGTTCGCTGAAGCTTTCTTT. The V and J genes are TRBV27 and TRBJ1-1; tentative D call: TRBD1 (6 bases). The CDR3 runs 12 residues. Germline CDR1 and CDR2: MNHEY and SMNVEV (reference sequence). V was shortened by 6 bases and J by 6 bases, with 11 bases between the two germline ends.

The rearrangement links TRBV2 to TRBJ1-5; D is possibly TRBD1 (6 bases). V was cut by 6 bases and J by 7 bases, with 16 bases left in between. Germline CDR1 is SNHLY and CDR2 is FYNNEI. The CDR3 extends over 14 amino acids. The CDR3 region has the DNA TGTGCCAGCAGGGGGGGGCAGGAGGGGCAGCCCCAGCATTTT. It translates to CASRGGQEGQPQHF.

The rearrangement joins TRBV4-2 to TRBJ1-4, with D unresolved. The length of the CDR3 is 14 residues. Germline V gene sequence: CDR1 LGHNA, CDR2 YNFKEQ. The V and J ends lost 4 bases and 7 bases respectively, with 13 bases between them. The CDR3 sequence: CASSPSGESEKLFF. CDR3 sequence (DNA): TGTGCCAGCAGCCCGTCCGGGGAAAGTGAAAAACTGTTTTTT.

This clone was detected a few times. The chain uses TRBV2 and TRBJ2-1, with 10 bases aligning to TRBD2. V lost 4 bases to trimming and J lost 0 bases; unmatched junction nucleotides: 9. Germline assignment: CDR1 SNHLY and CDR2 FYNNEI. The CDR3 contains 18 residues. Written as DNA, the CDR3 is TGTGCCAGCAGTGGGGATAGCGGGGGGTCTAGCTCCTACAATGAGCAGTTCTTC. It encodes CASSGDSGGSSSYNEQFF.

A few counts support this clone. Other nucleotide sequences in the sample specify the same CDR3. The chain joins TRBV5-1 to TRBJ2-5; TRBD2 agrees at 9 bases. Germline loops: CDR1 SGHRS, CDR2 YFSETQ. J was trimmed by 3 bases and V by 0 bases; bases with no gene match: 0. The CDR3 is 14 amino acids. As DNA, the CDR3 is TGCGCCAGCAGCTTGGGCGGGGGGGAAGAGACCCAGTACTTC. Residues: CASSLGGGEETQYF. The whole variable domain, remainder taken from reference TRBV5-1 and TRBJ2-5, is KAGVTQTPRYLIKTRGQQVTLSCSPISGHRSVSWYQQTPGQGLQFLFEYFSETQRNKGNFPGRFSGRQFSNSRSEMNVSTLELGDSALYLCASSLGGGEETQYFGPGTRLLVL.

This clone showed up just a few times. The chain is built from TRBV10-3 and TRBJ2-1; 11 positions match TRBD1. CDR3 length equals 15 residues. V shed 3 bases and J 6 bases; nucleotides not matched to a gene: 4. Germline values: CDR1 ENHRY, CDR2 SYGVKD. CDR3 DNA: TGTGCCATCAGTGAAGTGGGACAGGGGGGCAATGAGCAGTTCTTC. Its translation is CAISEVGQGGNEQFF.

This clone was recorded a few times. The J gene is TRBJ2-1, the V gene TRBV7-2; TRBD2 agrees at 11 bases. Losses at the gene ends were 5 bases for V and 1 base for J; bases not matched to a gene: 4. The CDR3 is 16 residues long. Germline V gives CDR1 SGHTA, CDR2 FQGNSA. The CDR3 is CASSRLAGGSYNEQFF. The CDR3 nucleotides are TGTGCCAGCAGCCGTCTAGCGGGGGGATCCTACAATGAGCAGTTCTTC.

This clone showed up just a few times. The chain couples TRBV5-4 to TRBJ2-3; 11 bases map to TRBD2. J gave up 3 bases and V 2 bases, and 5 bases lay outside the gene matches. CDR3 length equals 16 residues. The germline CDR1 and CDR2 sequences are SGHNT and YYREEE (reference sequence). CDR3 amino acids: CASSFPTSGVTDTQYF. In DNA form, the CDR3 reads TGTGCCAGCAGCTTCCCGACTAGCGGGGTAACAGATACGCAGTATTTT.

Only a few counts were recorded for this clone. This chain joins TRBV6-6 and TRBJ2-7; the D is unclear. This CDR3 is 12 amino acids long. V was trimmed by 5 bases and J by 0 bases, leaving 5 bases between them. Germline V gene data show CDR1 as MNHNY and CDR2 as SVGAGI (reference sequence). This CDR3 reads CASSPSSYEQYF. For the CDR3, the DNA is TGTGCCAGCAGTCCGAGCTCCTACGAGCAGTACTTC.